Following are 18 T cell receptor beta chains from one sample sequenced in a study of vaccination effects on CD4 cells after COVID-19. Under the ViraFEST assay, PBMC were stimulated with viral peptide pools so that antigen-specific CD4+ T cells expanded. Sequencing was performed afterwards. Isolation of CD4+ T cells took place after 10 to 11 days of culture. Participants received two doses of either the BNT162b2 or mRNA-1273 vaccine. Assay: immunoSEQ multiplex PCR; the TCRdb copy retains only in-frame clones and omits some. The sample consists of about 66,000 clones, 76% of them appearing once. These receptors have no identified antigens. Sequencing was performed on CD4+ T cells from PBMCs cultured with HCoV-OC43 spike peptides, taken after COVID-19 vaccination. Subset in this sample: HCoV-OC43 spike overlapping peptide pool stimulation. Receptor source: a human donor who received a COVID-19 vaccine.

V is TRBV6-6 and J is TRBJ2-5; perhaps TRBD2 as D (6 bases). This CDR3 is built from 13 residues. V was cut by 4 bases and J by 7 bases, with 13 bases left in between. Germline V gene lookup returns CDR1 MNHNY and CDR2 SVGAGI (reference sequence). CDR3 nucleotide sequence: TGTGCCAGCAGTTGGAGGGAAAGTAGGACCCAGTACTTC. This gives the protein CASSWRESRTQYF.

This clone was seen a few times. The chain carries TRBV28 and TRBJ2-2; D call uncertain. This CDR3 has 12 amino acids. The V end was cut by 2 bases, the J end by 5 bases, with 3 bases between. The germline V gene has CDR1 MDHEN and CDR2 SYDVKM. CDR3 loop: CASSLQTGELFF. The CDR3 nucleotides read TGTGCCAGCAGTTTACAGACCGGGGAGCTGTTTTTT. The variable domain in full, with the rest retrieved from reference TRBV28 and TRBJ2-2, is DVKVTQSSRYLVKRTGEKVFLECVQDMDHENMFWYRQDPGLGLRLIYFSYDVKMKEKGDIPEGYSVSREKKERFSLILESASTNQTSMYLCASSLQTGELFFGEGSRLTVL.

The chain couples TRBV5-1 to TRBJ1-1, with 9 nucleotides matching TRBD1. The ends lost 4 bases at V and 4 bases at J; junction bases unmatched: 8. The CDR3 covers 15 residues. Germline V gene sequence: CDR1 SGHRS, CDR2 YFSETQ. The CDR3 bases are TGCGCCAGCAGCCCCCTAAAGGGACAGGGCACTGAAGCTTTCTTT. It encodes CASSPLKGQGTEAFF.

This chain links TRBV10-1 with TRBJ2-2, with D uncertain. V lost 5 bases to trimming and J lost 2 bases, with 6 bases between them. The CDR3 has 13 amino acids. CDR1 is WNHNN and CDR2 is SYGVQD in the germline V gene (reference sequence). The CDR3 protein is CASSFDNTGELFF. In nucleotides, the CDR3 is TGCGCCAGCAGTTTCGACAACACCGGGGAGCTGTTTTTT.

The chain is built from TRBV27 and TRBJ1-2; 8 bases align to TRBD1. The CDR3 is made up of 15 amino acids. The V gene end was trimmed by 5 bases and the J gene end by 5 bases; junction bases not matched to a gene: 10. The V gene's germline CDR1 is MNHEY and CDR2 SMNVEV (reference sequence). The CDR3 coding sequence is TGTGCCAGCAGTCTAGGCGGACAGGGAGGTTATGGCTACACCTTC. Translating it yields CASSLGGQGGYGYTF.

The chain links TRBV6-5 to TRBJ2-3; 7 nucleotides match TRBD1. The V gene end was trimmed by 3 bases and the J gene end by 0 bases; junction bases not matched to a gene: 3. CDR1 is MNHEY and CDR2 is SVGAGI in the germline V gene. The CDR3 is 15 amino acids. Written as DNA, the CDR3 is TGTGCCAGCAGTTATCAGGGGGTCAGCACAGATACGCAGTATTTT. This encodes CASSYQGVSTDTQYF.

The chain links TRBV14 to TRBJ1-2; D call uncertain. CDR1 SGHDN and CDR2 FVKESK come from the germline V gene. The germline V and J ends were trimmed by 1 base and 5 bases, with 8 bases remaining between them. CDR3 length equals 13 residues. The CDR3 DNA reads TGTGCCAGCAGCCAAGGGCAGAAATATGGCTACACCTTC. Protein: CASSQGQKYGYTF. The full variable domain, completed using reference TRBV14 and TRBJ1-2, is EAGVTQFPSHSVIEKGQTVTLRCDPISGHDNLYWYRRVMGKEIKFLLHFVKESKQDESGMPNNRFLAERTGGTYSTLKVQPAELEDSGVYFCASSQGQKYGYTFGSGTRLTVV.

The chain employs TRBV12-5 and TRBJ2-1; 8 bases align to TRBD2. J gave up 0 bases and V 0 bases, and 4 bases lay outside the gene matches. This CDR3 has 17 amino acids. The germline V gene has CDR1 LGHNT and CDR2 FRNRAP. CDR3 in DNA: TGTGCTAGTGGTTTGGTACCCAGCGGGGGCTCCTACAATGAGCAGTTCTTC. Its translation: CASGLVPSGGSYNEQFF.

This clone was recorded once. The CDR3 DNA reads TGTGCCAGCAGTGAATCCCCCCACAGGGCGGGCGAGCAGTACGTC. Amino acids: CASSESPHRAGEQYV. The chain uses TRBV6-1 and TRBJ2-7, with D maybe TRBD1 (6 bases). The V and J ends lost 2 bases and 6 bases respectively, with 17 bases between them. The germline V gene has CDR1 MNHNS and CDR2 SASEGT. CDR3 size: 15 residues.

The J gene is TRBJ1-1, the V gene TRBV2; D gene uncertain. Trimming took off 6 bases at V and 1 base at J, with 9 bases between the two ends. CDR1 is SNHLY, CDR2 FYNNEI, per germline. The CDR3 runs 13 residues. The CDR3 region has the DNA TGTGCCAGCAGCCGACCGGAGAACACTGAAGCTTTCTTT. Translated: CASSRPENTEAFF.

This rearrangement joins TRBV5-1 to TRBJ2-3, with D perhaps being TRBD1 or TRBD2 (5 bases each). With 2 bases removed from V and 7 bases from J, the gap between germline ends came to 17 bases. Germline lookup yields CDR1 SGHRS and CDR2 YFSETQ. This CDR3 spans 15 amino acids. Here the CDR3 reads CASSFRDPPQNTQYF. Here the CDR3 DNA reads TGCGCCAGCAGCTTCCGGGACCCTCCACAAAATACGCAGTATTTT.

The genes are TRBV5-1 and TRBJ2-7, with 8 bases lining up with TRBD1. Per the germline V gene, CDR1 is SGHRS and CDR2 is YFSETQ. V shed 4 bases, J shed 1 base, and the junction held 7 bases outside the gene matches. The CDR3 sequence is 15 residues long. The CDR3 sequence: CASSQGTGSSYEQYV. CDR3 in DNA: TGCGCCAGCAGCCAAGGGACAGGTTCATCCTACGAGCAGTACGTC.

The chain uses TRBV6-1 and TRBJ1-2; perhaps TRBD1 as D (6 bases). Between the trimmed V and J ends, which lost 2 bases and 8 bases, there was a span of 12 bases. Germline V gives CDR1 MNHNS, CDR2 SASEGT. The CDR3 spans 13 residues. CDR3 DNA: TGTGCCAGCAGTGAAAAGGACAGAACCGGCTACACCTTC. Amino acid sequence: CASSEKDRTGYTF.

The chain combines TRBV29-1 with TRBJ2-2; a possible D gene is TRBD2 (5 bases). The germline V gene encodes CDR1 SQVTM and CDR2 ANQGSEA. The CDR3 length is 14 residues. V gave up 4 bases and J gave up 7 bases, with 16 bases separating them. CDR3 coding DNA: TGCAGCGTTGCCGGGGTTGATCCCCACGGGGAGCTGTTTTTT. Its translation: CSVAGVDPHGELFF.

V gene TRBV9 combines with J gene TRBJ1-6; no definite D call. Trimming left V 4 bases short and J 14 bases short, with 19 bases between. The V gene's germline CDR1 is SGDLS and CDR2 YYNGEE. The CDR3 runs to 14 residues. The CDR3 here is CASSPSPGFIALHF. The CDR3 DNA is TGTGCCAGCAGCCCTAGCCCCGGGTTTATAGCCCTCCACTTT.

This clone showed up just a few times. This chain uses TRBV7-2 with TRBJ2-5; D possibly corresponds to TRBD1 (5 bases). This CDR3 is built from 13 residues. Per germline, CDR1 SGHTA and CDR2 FQGNSA. Trimming cost V 5 bases and J 5 bases, with 12 bases left between them. CDR3: CASSPRVTETQYF. The DNA of the CDR3 is TGTGCCAGCAGCCCCAGGGTTACGGAGACCCAGTACTTC.

The chain joins TRBV5-1 to TRBJ1-1; D gene ambiguous. The CDR3 consists of 13 residues. Germline V CDR1 and CDR2: SGHRS, YFSETQ. The V and J ends lost 4 bases and 2 bases respectively, with 9 bases between them. The CDR3 coding sequence is TGCGCCAGCAGCGTCAACCCTAACACTGAAGCTTTCTTT. Its protein product is CASSVNPNTEAFF.

J is TRBJ1-3 and V is TRBV11-1, with no clear D. The ends were cut back, 2 bases at V and 0 bases at J, with 8 bases in the middle. The CDR3 is 15 residues long. Germline CDR1 SGHAT, CDR2 FQDESV (reference sequence). CDR3 in amino acids: CASSLRLLSGNTIYF. The CDR3 nucleotides read TGTGCCAGCAGCTTAAGACTGCTCTCTGGAAACACCATATATTTT. The complete variable domain, with remaining parts taken from reference TRBV11-1 and TRBJ1-3, reads EAEVAQSPRYKITEKSQAVAFWCDPISGHATLYWYRQILGQGPELLVQFQDESVVDDSQLPKDRFSAERLKGVDSTLKIQPAELGDSAMYLCASSLRLLSGNTIYFGEGSWLTVV.